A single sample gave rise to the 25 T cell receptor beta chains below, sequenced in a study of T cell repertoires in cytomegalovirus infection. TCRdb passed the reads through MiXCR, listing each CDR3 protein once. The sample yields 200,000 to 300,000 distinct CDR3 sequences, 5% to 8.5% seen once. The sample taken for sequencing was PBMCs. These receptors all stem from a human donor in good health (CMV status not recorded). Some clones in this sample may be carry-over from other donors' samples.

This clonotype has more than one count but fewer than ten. The chain's CDR3 is CASSLSGEEKLFF. The CDR3 nucleotides are TGTGCCAGCAGTTTGTCAGGAGAAGAAAAACTGTTTTTT. The genes are TRBV27 and TRBJ1-4, with unresolved D. Deletions cut 3 bases from V and 8 bases from J, with 10 bases between. Germline V gene data show CDR1 as MNHEY and CDR2 as SMNVEV (reference sequence). This CDR3 has 13 amino acids.

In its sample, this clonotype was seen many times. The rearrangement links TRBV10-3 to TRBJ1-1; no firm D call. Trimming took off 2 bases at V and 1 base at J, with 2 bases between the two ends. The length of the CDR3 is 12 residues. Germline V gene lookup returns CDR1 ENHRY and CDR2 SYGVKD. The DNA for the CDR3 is TGTGCCATCAGTGAGGCGAACACTGAAGCTTTCTTT. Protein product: CAISEANTEAFF.

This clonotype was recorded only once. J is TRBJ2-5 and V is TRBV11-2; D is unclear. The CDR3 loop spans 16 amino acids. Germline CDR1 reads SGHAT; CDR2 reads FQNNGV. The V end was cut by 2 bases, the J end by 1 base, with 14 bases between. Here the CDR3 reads CASSLRTSKSQETQYF. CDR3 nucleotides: TGTGCCAGCAGCTTAAGAACGTCGAAATCCCAAGAGACCCAGTACTTC.

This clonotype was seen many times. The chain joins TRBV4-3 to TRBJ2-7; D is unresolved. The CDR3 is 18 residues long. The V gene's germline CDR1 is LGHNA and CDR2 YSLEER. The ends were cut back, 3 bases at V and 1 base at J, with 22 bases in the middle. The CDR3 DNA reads TGCGCCAGCAGCCAGTCTCGGAGTTTGGCAGGTTTATCCTACGAGCAGTACTTC. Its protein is CASSQSRSLAGLSYEQYF.

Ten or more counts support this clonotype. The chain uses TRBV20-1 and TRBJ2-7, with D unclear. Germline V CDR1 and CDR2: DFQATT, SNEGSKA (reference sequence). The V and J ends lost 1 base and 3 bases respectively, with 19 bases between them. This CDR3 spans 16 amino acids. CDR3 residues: CSARAVGGIGYYEQYF. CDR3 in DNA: TGCAGTGCTAGAGCTGTGGGCGGCATCGGGTACTACGAGCAGTACTTC.

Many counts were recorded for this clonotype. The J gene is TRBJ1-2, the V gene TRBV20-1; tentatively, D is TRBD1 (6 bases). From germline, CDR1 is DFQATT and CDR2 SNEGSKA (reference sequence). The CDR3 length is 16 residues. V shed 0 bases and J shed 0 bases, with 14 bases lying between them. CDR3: CSARDRPRGSNYGYTF. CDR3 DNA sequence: TGCAGTGCTAGAGATCGACCCAGGGGATCTAACTATGGCTACACCTTC.

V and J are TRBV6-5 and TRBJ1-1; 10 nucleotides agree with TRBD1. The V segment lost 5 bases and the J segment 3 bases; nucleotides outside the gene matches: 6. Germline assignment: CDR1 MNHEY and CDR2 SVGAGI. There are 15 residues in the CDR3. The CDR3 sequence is CASSRTGTGDTEAFF. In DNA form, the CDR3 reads TGTGCCAGCAGTCGTACCGGGACAGGGGACACTGAAGCTTTCTTT.

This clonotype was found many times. CDR3 residues: CSVMDRGRPNYGYTF. The CDR3 nucleotides read TGCAGCGTGATGGACAGGGGGCGACCTAACTATGGCTACACCTTC. The rearrangement uses TRBV29-1 and TRBJ1-2; TRBD1 aligns across 11 bases. Trimming at V came to 6 bases and at J to 0 bases, leaving 6 bases not matched to a gene. The CDR3 contains 15 residues. Germline-derived CDR1 and CDR2 are SQVTM and ANQGSEA.

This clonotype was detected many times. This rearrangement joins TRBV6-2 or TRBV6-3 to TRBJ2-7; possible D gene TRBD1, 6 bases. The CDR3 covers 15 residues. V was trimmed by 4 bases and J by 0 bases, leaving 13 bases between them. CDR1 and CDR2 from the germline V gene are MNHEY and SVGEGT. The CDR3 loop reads CASSSQGISSYEQYF. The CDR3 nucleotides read TGTGCCAGCAGTTCACAGGGTATCAGCTCCTACGAGCAGTACTTC.

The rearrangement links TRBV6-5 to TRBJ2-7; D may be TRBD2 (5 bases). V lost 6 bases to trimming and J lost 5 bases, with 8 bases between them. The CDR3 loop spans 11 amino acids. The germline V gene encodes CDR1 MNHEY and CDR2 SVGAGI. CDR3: CASSTLDEQYF. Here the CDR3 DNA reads TGTGCCAGCAGCACACTAGACGAGCAGTACTTC.

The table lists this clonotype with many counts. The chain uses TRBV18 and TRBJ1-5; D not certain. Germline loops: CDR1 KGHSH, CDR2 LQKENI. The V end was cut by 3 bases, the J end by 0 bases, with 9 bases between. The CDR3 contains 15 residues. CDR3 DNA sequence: TGTGCCAGCTCACCGTCGGGGAATAGCAATCAGCCCCAGCATTTT. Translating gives CASSPSGNSNQPQHF.

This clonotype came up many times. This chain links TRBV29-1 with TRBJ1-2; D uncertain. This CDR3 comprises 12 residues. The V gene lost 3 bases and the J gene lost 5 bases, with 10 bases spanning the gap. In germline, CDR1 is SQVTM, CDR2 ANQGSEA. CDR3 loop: CSVENGLYGYTF. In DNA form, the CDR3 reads TGCAGCGTTGAGAACGGGCTTTATGGCTACACCTTC. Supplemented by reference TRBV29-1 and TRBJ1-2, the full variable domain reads SAVISQKPSRDICQRGTSLTIQCQVDSQVTMMFWYRQQPGQSLTLIATANQGSEATYESGFVIDKFPISRPNLTFSTLTVSNMSPEDSSIYLCSVENGLYGYTFGSGTRLTVV.

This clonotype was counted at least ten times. Here the CDR3 DNA reads TGTGCCAGCAGCTACAGGGGATCGGGTGGCTACACCTTC. It translates to CASSYRGSGGYTF. This chain joins TRBV3-1 and TRBJ1-2; 7 nucleotides agree with TRBD1. CDR1 is LGHDT and CDR2 is YNNKEL in the germline V gene (reference sequence). The CDR3 has 13 residues. The V segment lost 5 bases and the J segment 7 bases; nucleotides outside the gene matches: 7.

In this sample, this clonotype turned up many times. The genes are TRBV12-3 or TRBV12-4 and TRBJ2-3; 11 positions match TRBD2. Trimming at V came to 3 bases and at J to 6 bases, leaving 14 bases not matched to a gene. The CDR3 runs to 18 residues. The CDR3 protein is CASSFPASGGPTYDTQYF. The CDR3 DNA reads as TGTGCCAGCAGTTTTCCGGCTAGCGGGGGGCCCACCTACGATACGCAGTATTTT.

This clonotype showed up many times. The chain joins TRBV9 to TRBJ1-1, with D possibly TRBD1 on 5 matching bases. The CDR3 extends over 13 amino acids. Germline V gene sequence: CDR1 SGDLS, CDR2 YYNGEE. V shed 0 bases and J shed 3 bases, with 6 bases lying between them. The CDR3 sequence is CASSVGGDTEAFF. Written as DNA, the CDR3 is TGTGCCAGCAGCGTAGGAGGGGACACTGAAGCTTTCTTT. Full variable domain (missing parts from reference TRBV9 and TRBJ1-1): DSGVTQTPKHLITATGQRVTLRCSPRSGDLSVYWYQQSLDQGLQFLIQYYNGEERAKGNILERFSAQQFPDLHSELNLSSLELGDSALYFCASSVGGDTEAFFGQGTRLTVV.

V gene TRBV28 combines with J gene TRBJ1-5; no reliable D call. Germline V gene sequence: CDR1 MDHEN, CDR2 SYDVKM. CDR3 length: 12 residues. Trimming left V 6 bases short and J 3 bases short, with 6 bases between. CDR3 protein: CASRPTNQPQHF. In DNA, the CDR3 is TGTGCCAGCAGGCCTACCAATCAGCCCCAGCATTTT. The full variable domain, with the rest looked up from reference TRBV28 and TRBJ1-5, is DVKVTQSSRYLVKRTGEKVFLECVQDMDHENMFWYRQDPGLGLRLIYFSYDVKMKEKGDIPEGYSVSREKKERFSLILESASTNQTSMYLCASRPTNQPQHFGDGTRLSIL.

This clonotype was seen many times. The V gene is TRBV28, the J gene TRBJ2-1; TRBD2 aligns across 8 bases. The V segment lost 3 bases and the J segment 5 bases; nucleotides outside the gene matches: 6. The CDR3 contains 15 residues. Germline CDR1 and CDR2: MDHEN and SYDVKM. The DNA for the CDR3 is TGTGCCAGCAGTTTGGTAGCGGGGACCGACAATGAGCAGTTCTTC. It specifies CASSLVAGTDNEQFF.

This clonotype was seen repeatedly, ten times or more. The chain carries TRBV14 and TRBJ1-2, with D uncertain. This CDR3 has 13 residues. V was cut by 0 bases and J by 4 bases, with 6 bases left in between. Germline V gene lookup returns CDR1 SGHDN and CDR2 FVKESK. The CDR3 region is CASSQEPVYGYTF. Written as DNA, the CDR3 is TGTGCCAGCAGCCAAGAGCCAGTCTATGGCTACACCTTC.

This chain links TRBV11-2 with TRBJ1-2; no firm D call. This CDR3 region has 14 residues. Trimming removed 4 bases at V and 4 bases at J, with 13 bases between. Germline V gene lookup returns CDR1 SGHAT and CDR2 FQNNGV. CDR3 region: CASSSDLRTYGYTF. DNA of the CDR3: TGTGCCAGCAGCTCCGATTTAAGGACCTATGGCTACACCTTC.

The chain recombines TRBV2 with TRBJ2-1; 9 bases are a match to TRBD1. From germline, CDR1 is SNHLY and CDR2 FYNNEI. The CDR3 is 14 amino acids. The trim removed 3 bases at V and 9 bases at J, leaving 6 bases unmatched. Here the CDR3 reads CASSDYTGGGEQFF. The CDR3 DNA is TGTGCCAGCAGTGACTATACAGGGGGCGGTGAGCAGTTCTTC.

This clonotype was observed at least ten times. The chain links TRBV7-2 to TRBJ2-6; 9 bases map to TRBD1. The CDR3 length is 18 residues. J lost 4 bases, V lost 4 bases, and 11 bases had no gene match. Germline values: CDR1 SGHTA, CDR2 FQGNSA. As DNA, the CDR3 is TGTGCCAGCAGCTCACAGGGGGCGGTTATTTCCGGGGCCAACGTCCTGACTTTC. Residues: CASSSQGAVISGANVLTF.

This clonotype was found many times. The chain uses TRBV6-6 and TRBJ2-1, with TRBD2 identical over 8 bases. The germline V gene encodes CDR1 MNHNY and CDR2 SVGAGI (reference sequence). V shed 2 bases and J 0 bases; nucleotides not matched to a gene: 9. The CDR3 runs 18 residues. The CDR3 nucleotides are TGTGCCAGCAGTTACGGGCTAGCGGGTAGAACCTCCTACAATGAGCAGTTCTTC. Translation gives CASSYGLAGRTSYNEQFF.

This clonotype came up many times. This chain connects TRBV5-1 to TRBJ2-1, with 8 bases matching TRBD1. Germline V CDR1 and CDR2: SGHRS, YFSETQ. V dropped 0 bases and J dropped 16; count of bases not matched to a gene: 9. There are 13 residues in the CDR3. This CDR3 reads CASSLVRGRPKFF. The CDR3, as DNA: TGCGCCAGCAGCTTGGTCAGGGGGCGCCCGAAATTCTTC.

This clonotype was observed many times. CDR3 nucleotide sequence: TGTGCCAGCAGCATCAGGGACAGAACCTTACAAGAGACCCAGTACTTC. Protein: CASSIRDRTLQETQYF. This rearrangement joins TRBV7-8 to TRBJ2-5, with 7 bases matching TRBD1. The CDR3 length is 16 residues. CDR1 SGHVS and CDR2 FQNEAQ come from the germline V gene. V was clipped by 5 bases and J by 2 bases; unmatched bases: 11.

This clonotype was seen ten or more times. The CDR3 spells CAVEHSGGKDAYSGNTIYF. The CDR3 nucleotides are TGTGCCGTCGAGCACTCTGGGGGAAAGGACGCCTACTCTGGAAACACCATATATTTT. V and J are TRBV7-6 and TRBJ1-3, with D possibly TRBD1 on 5 matching bases. The V gene lost 11 bases and the J gene lost 0 bases, with 29 bases spanning the gap. This CDR3 contains 19 residues. CDR1 and CDR2 from the germline V gene are SGHVS and FNYEAQ.